A selection of T cell receptor beta chains follows, all from one sample in a study of cytomegalovirus exposure and HLA in healthy donors. Sequenced by immunoSEQ multiplex PCR; TCRdb stores in-frame clones only, minus some. Seen here are hundreds of thousands of clones, 76% observed once, and the top ten hold 0.63%. Sample: PBMCs. Receptors were obtained from a man between 18 and 35 years old in good health and CMV-seronegative. Each CDR3 is given with its conserved first and last residue. The D gene is left open where the match is weak. Some rows have no size entry. The others give once, few or many, or a class for an expanded clone.

j_call | v_call | d_call | clone_size | cdr3_nt | cdr3_aa
TRBJ2-1 | TRBV29-1 | . | . | TGCAGCGTTGAGAGCGGCTCCTACAATGAGCAGTTCTTC | CSVESGSYNEQFF
TRBJ1-5 | TRBV4-1 | TRBD1 | few | TGCGCCAGCAGCCGAGGACAGGCCACATATCAGCCCCAGCATTTT | CASSRGQATYQPQHF
TRBJ1-1 | TRBV2 | TRBD1 | . | TGTGCCAGCAGTCCCATTGACAGGGGAAGGAACACTGAAGCTTTCTTT | CASSPIDRGRNTEAFF
TRBJ2-7 | TRBV7-9 | . | . | TGTGCCAGCAGCTTAGCGATCAGGGAAGGTGAGCAGTACTTC | CASSLAIREGEQYF
TRBJ2-7 | TRBV18 | . | . | TGTGCCAGCTCTTCGGGGTTCTACGAGCAGTACTTC | CASSSGFYEQYF
TRBJ1-1 | TRBV10-1 | . | . | TGCGCCAGCAGTGAAGGGGCGAACACTGAAGCTTTCTTT | CASSEGANTEAFF
TRBJ2-7 | TRBV5-6 | TRBD2 | few | TGTGCCAGCAGCCCAAACGGACTAGTTTTTGGCTACGAGCAGTACTTC | CASSPNGLVFGYEQYF
TRBJ2-7 | TRBV5-1 | . | . | TGCGCCAGCAGCCTGGACAGGAGGGGCTACGAGCAGTACTTC | CASSLDRRGYEQYF
TRBJ2-5 | TRBV5-1 | TRBD1 | . | TGCGCCAGCAGCTTGGGACAGGGAAAACAAGAGACCCAGTACTTC | CASSLGQGKQETQYF
TRBJ2-1 | TRBV5-1 | TRBD2 | . | TGCGCCAGCAGCGCGACTAGCGGGAGTACTTATGAGCAGTTCTTC | CASSATSGSTYEQFF
TRBJ2-7 | TRBV30 | TRBD1 | once | TGTGCCTGGAGGCGACAGGGTACTGCCTACGAGCAGTACTTC | CAWRRQGTAYEQYF
TRBJ2-3 | TRBV5-1 | TRBD2 | few | TGCGCCAGCACCGACAAGCGGGGGAGCACAGATACGCAGTATTTT | CASTDKRGSTDTQYF
TRBJ1-3 | TRBV13 | TRBD1 | . | TGTGCCAGTGGGGACAGCTCCTCTGGAAACACCATATATTTT | CASGDSSSGNTIYF
TRBJ1-2 | TRBV30 | . | . | TGTGCCTGGAGTGAGAGGGGGACCGGCTACACCTTC | CAWSERGTGYTF
TRBJ2-3 | TRBV28 | TRBD2 | . | TGTGCCAGCAGTTTTCCCCTTGGAGCGGGAGGCGCAGATACGCAGTATTTT | CASSFPLGAGGADTQYF
TRBJ2-6 | TRBV19 | . | few | TGTGCCAGTAGTTGGGAGGCAACAAGTTCTGGGGCCAACGTCCTGACTTTC | CASSWEATSSGANVLTF